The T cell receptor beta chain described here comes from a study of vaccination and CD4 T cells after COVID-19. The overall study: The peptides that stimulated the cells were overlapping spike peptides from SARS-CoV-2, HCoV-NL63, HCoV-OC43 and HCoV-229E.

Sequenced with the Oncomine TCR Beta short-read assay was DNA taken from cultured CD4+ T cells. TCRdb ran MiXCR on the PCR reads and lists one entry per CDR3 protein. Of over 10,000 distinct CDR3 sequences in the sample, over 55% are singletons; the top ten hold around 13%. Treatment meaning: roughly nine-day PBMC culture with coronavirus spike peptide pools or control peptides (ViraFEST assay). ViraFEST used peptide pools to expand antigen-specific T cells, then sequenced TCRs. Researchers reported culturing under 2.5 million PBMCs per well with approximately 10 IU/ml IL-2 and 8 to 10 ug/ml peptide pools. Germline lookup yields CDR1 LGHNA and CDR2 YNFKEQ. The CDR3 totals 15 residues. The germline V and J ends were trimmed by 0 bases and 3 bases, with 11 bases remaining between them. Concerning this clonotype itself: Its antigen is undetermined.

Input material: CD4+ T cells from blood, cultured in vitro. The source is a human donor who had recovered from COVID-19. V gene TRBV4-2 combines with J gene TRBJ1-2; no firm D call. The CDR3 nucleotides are TGTGCCAGCAGCCAAGATATGCAGGCCCACTATGGCTACACCTTC. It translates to CASSQDMQAHYGYTF.